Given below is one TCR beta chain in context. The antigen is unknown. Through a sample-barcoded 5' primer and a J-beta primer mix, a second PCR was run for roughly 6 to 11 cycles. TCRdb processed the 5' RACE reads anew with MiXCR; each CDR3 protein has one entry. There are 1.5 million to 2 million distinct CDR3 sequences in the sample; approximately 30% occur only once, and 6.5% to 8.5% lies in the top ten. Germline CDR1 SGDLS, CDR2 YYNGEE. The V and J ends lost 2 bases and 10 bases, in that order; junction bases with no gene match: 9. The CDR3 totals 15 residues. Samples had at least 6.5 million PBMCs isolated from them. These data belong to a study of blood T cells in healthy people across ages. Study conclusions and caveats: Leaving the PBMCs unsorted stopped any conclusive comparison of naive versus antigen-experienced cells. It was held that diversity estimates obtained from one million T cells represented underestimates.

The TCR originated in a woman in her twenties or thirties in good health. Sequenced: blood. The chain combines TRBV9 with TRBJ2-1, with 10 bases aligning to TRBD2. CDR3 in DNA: TGTGCCAGCAGCGTTGATCTAGCGGGAGAGGGGGAGCAGTTCTTC. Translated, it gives CASSVDLAGEGEQFF. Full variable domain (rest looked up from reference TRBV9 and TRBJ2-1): DSGVTQTPKHLITATGQRVTLRCSPRSGDLSVYWYQQSLDQGLQFLIQYYNGEERAKGNILERFSAQQFPDLHSELNLSSLELGDSALYFCASSVDLAGEGEQFFGPGTRLTVL.